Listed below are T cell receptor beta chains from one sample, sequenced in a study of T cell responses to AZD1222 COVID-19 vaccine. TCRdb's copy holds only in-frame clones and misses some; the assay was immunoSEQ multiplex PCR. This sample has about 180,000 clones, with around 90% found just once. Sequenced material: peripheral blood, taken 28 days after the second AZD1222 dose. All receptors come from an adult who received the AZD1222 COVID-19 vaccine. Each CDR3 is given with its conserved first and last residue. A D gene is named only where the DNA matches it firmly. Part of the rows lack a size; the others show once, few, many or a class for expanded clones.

CDR3 DNA: TGTGCCAGCAGATTGACAGGGTGGGACAATCAGCCCCAGCATTTT; CDR3 protein: CASRLTGWDNQPQHF; V gene: TRBV2; clone size: NA; D gene: TRBD1; J gene: TRBJ1-5
CDR3 DNA: TGTGCCAGCAAGTTCGGCGGGAGAGGCACAGATACGCAGTATTTT; CDR3 protein: CASKFGGRGTDTQYF; V gene: TRBV2; clone size: once; D gene: TRBD2; J gene: TRBJ2-3
CDR3 DNA: TGTGCCAGCAGCTTAGGGCCCCTAGCTTCCTACGAGCAGTACTTC; CDR3 protein: CASSLGPLASYEQYF; V gene: TRBV11-2; clone size: NA; D gene: NA; J gene: TRBJ2-7
CDR3 DNA: TGTGCCAGTAGTACGATCGGCGGGGGAAAAGAGACCCAGTACTTC; CDR3 protein: CASSTIGGGKETQYF; V gene: TRBV19; clone size: once; D gene: TRBD2; J gene: TRBJ2-5
CDR3 DNA: TGTGCCAGCAGCAGAAGAGCGGGGGGCACAGATACGCAGTATTTT; CDR3 protein: CASSRRAGGTDTQYF; V gene: TRBV7-8; clone size: NA; D gene: TRBD2; J gene: TRBJ2-3
CDR3 DNA: TGTGCCAGCAGCTTGCCTCGGGGGGGCCCCCAAGATACGCAGTATTTT; CDR3 protein: CASSLPRGGPQDTQYF; V gene: TRBV5-4; clone size: NA; D gene: TRBD2; J gene: TRBJ2-3
CDR3 DNA: TGTGCCAGCAGTTTAGCGACAGGAAACGAGCAGTACTTC; CDR3 protein: CASSLATGNEQYF; V gene: TRBV12-3/TRBV12-4; clone size: once; D gene: NA; J gene: TRBJ2-7
CDR3 DNA: TGTGCCAGCAGCCCGGGCACTAACTATGGCTACACCTTC; CDR3 protein: CASSPGTNYGYTF; V gene: TRBV7-2; clone size: NA; D gene: NA; J gene: TRBJ1-2
CDR3 DNA: TGTGCCACGCGACAGGGGTCGGGGGGCTTTAATGAAAAACTGTTTTTT; CDR3 protein: CATRQGSGGFNEKLFF; V gene: TRBV27; clone size: NA; D gene: TRBD1; J gene: TRBJ1-4
CDR3 DNA: TGTGCCAGCATGAGACAGGGCGTTCCCTACGAGCAGTACTTC; CDR3 protein: CASMRQGVPYEQYF; V gene: TRBV27; clone size: few; D gene: TRBD1; J gene: TRBJ2-7
CDR3 DNA: TGTGCCAGCAGCGTGGGCAGAGGCCCCACTTACACTGAAGCTTTCTTT; CDR3 protein: CASSVGRGPTYTEAFF; V gene: TRBV9; clone size: NA; D gene: NA; J gene: TRBJ1-1
CDR3 DNA: TGTGCCAGCTCACGTGGACAGGGTGGGAAGTTCTACGAGCAGTACTTC; CDR3 protein: CASSRGQGGKFYEQYF; V gene: TRBV18; clone size: NA; D gene: TRBD1; J gene: TRBJ2-7
CDR3 DNA: TGTGCCACCCGGGACACGAACACTGAAGCTTTCTTT; CDR3 protein: CATRDTNTEAFF; V gene: TRBV24-1; clone size: NA; D gene: NA; J gene: TRBJ1-1
CDR3 DNA: TGTGCCAGCGGACTACCCCGGGGCGGGGAGCTGTTTTTT; CDR3 protein: CASGLPRGGELFF; V gene: TRBV6-5; clone size: NA; D gene: NA; J gene: TRBJ2-2
CDR3 DNA: TGTGCCAGCAGTAATCTCTATGGCTACACCTTC; CDR3 protein: CASSNLYGYTF; V gene: TRBV12-3/TRBV12-4; clone size: NA; D gene: NA; J gene: TRBJ1-2
CDR3 DNA: TGTGCCAGCAGTGATGACAGGTCAGGCTCACCCCTCCACTTT; CDR3 protein: CASSDDRSGSPLHF; V gene: TRBV6-1; clone size: once; D gene: NA; J gene: TRBJ1-6
CDR3 DNA: TGCGCCAGCAGCTTGTCCGGGCCATGGGAGCAGTACTTC; CDR3 protein: CASSLSGPWEQYF; V gene: TRBV5-1; clone size: NA; D gene: NA; J gene: TRBJ2-7
CDR3 DNA: TGTGCCAGCAGCCGACAGATAAGCGTGGATGAAAAACTGTTTTTT; CDR3 protein: CASSRQISVDEKLFF; V gene: TRBV5-4; clone size: once; D gene: NA; J gene: TRBJ1-4
CDR3 DNA: TGTGCCAGCACCAAGGGGGGTCGAGATACGCAGTATTTT; CDR3 protein: CASTKGGRDTQYF; V gene: TRBV28; clone size: NA; D gene: NA; J gene: TRBJ2-3
CDR3 DNA: TGTGCCAGCAGCTTAAGGGGCGGAAGAGGGGAAAAACTGTTTTTT; CDR3 protein: CASSLRGGRGEKLFF; V gene: TRBV11-1; clone size: NA; D gene: NA; J gene: TRBJ1-4
CDR3 DNA: TGCGCCAGCAGCTTGCAAGCCGGTGGGGACACAGATACGCAGTATTTT; CDR3 protein: CASSLQAGGDTDTQYF; V gene: TRBV5-1; clone size: once; D gene: NA; J gene: TRBJ2-3
CDR3 DNA: TGTGCCACCAGCAGAGATGGCCCTAGGGGCGGCGCCTCCTACAATGAGCAGTTCTTC; CDR3 protein: CATSRDGPRGGASYNEQFF; V gene: TRBV15; clone size: NA; D gene: NA; J gene: TRBJ2-1
CDR3 DNA: TGTGCCAGTTCCAGGGGTGGCAATCAGCCCCAGCATTTT; CDR3 protein: CASSRGGNQPQHF; V gene: TRBV6-5; clone size: few; D gene: NA; J gene: TRBJ1-5
CDR3 DNA: TGTGCCAGCTCGCCCGGGACAGGGGGCTTCTCACCCCTCCACTTT; CDR3 protein: CASSPGTGGFSPLHF; V gene: TRBV18; clone size: NA; D gene: TRBD1; J gene: TRBJ1-6
CDR3 DNA: TGTGCCACCATAACTAGCGGGGGTGGAGAGACCCAGTACTTC; CDR3 protein: CATITSGGGETQYF; V gene: TRBV24-1; clone size: NA; D gene: TRBD2; J gene: TRBJ2-5
CDR3 DNA: TGTGCCTGGACTAGCGGGTGGTACCAAGAGACCCAGTACTTC; CDR3 protein: CAWTSGWYQETQYF; V gene: TRBV30; clone size: once; D gene: TRBD2; J gene: TRBJ2-5
CDR3 DNA: TGTGCCAGCAGACCCGGGACTCTGACAGATACGCAGTATTTT; CDR3 protein: CASRPGTLTDTQYF; V gene: TRBV28; clone size: NA; D gene: NA; J gene: TRBJ2-3
CDR3 DNA: TGTGCCAGCAGCTTAGGCACTAGCGGGACCCCACAAGAGACCCAGTACTTC; CDR3 protein: CASSLGTSGTPQETQYF; V gene: TRBV7-9; clone size: NA; D gene: TRBD2; J gene: TRBJ2-5
CDR3 DNA: TGTGCCAGCAGCGTAGATAGGGGTGATGGCTACACCTTC; CDR3 protein: CASSVDRGDGYTF; V gene: TRBV9; clone size: NA; D gene: NA; J gene: TRBJ1-2
CDR3 DNA: TGTGCCAGCAGCCAAACAGGGTTCGGCGTTCGGGAGCAGTACTTC; CDR3 protein: CASSQTGFGVREQYF; V gene: TRBV3-1/TRBV3-2; clone size: NA; D gene: NA; J gene: TRBJ2-7
CDR3 DNA: TGTGCCAGCTCACCGGGCAGGTCTAACTATGGCTACACCTTC; CDR3 protein: CASSPGRSNYGYTF; V gene: TRBV18; clone size: NA; D gene: NA; J gene: TRBJ1-2
CDR3 DNA: TGTGCCAGCTCACGCCCAGGGGCAAAGGAGACCCAGTACTTC; CDR3 protein: CASSRPGAKETQYF; V gene: TRBV18; clone size: NA; D gene: NA; J gene: TRBJ2-5
CDR3 DNA: TGTGCCAGCAGCTTAGAAGTAGGGAACTACAATGAGCAGTTCTTC; CDR3 protein: CASSLEVGNYNEQFF; V gene: TRBV7-9; clone size: NA; D gene: NA; J gene: TRBJ2-1
CDR3 DNA: TGCGCCAGCAGGCCATCACTAGCGGGATTATACGAGCAGTACTTC; CDR3 protein: CASRPSLAGLYEQYF; V gene: TRBV10-2; clone size: once; D gene: TRBD2; J gene: TRBJ2-7
CDR3 DNA: TGTGCCAGCAGTGAAGCATCAGGGTGGGAGCAGTACTTC; CDR3 protein: CASSEASGWEQYF; V gene: TRBV2; clone size: NA; D gene: NA; J gene: TRBJ2-7
CDR3 DNA: TGTGCCAGCAGCGTAGGGGGGTATAGCAATCAGCCCCAGCATTTT; CDR3 protein: CASSVGGYSNQPQHF; V gene: TRBV9; clone size: NA; D gene: NA; J gene: TRBJ1-5
CDR3 DNA: TGTGCCAGCAGCGTCGCCCCCCCCTTAGCGGGGGGGCGATTCAAAGATACGCAGTATTTT; CDR3 protein: CASSVAPPLAGGRFKDTQYF; V gene: TRBV9; clone size: NA; D gene: TRBD2; J gene: TRBJ2-3